Described below is a single T cell receptor (beta chain) sequence and its context. Original processing notes: Nucleated cell number was recorded as an estimate derived from reference gene primer amplification. The method was immunoSEQ multiplex PCR; TCRdb's version includes in-frame clones alone and lacks a portion of them. The V and J calls and clone size are taken from that table; D and trimming were inferred from the DNA. The sample contains about 200,000 clones, 75% to 90% of which appear only once. These data come from a study of blood T cell repertoires in COVID-19. Whole-study context: Researchers got acute and convalescent COVID-19 samples from the United States, Italy and Spain. The cDNA or gDNA used as material had been derived from T cells, B-cell-depleted T cells, or PBMCs.

Looked up from germline, CDR1 is SGHKS and CDR2 is YYEKEE (reference sequence). The CDR3 extends over 14 amino acids. V shed 4 bases and J shed 3 bases, with 14 bases lying between them. V is TRBV5-5 and J is TRBJ2-7; no definite D call. The clonotype originates from a man aged 60 to 75 with acute or convalescent COVID-19. Sequences were obtained from peripheral blood. The CDR3 reads CASSPGLGDYEQYF. In DNA form, the CDR3 reads TGTGCCAGCAGCCCCGGCCTCGGAGACTACGAGCAGTACTTC.